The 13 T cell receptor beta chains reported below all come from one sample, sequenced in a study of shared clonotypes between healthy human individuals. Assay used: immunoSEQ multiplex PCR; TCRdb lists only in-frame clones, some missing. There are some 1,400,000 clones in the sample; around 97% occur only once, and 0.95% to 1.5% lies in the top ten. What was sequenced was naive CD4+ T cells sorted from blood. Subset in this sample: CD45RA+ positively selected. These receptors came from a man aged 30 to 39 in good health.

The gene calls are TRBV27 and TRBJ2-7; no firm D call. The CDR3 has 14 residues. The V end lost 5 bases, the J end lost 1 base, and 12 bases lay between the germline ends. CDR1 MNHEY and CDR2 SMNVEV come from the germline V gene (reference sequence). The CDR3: CASSLNTGSYEQYF. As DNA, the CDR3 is TGTGCCAGCAGTCTGAATACTGGATCCTACGAGCAGTACTTC.

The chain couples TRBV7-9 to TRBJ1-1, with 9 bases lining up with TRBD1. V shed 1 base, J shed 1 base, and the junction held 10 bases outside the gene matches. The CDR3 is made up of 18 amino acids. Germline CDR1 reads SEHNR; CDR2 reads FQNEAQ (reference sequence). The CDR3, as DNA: TGTGCCAGCAGCTTAGGGTTGAGGACAGGGGAGAGGAACACTGAAGCTTTCTTT. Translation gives CASSLGLRTGERNTEAFF.

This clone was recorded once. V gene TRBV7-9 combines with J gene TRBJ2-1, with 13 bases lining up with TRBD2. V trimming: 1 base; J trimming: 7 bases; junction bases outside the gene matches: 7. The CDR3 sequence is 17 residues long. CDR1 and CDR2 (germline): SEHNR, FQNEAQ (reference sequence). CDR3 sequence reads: CASSLGGLAGLRNEQFF. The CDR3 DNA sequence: TGTGCCAGCAGCTTAGGGGGACTAGCGGGATTAAGGAATGAGCAGTTCTTC.

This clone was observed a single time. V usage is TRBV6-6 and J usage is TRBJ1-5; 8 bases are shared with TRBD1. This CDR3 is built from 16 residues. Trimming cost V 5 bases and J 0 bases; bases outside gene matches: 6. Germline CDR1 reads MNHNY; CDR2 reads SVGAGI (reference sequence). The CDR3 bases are TGTGCCAGCAGTGGGGGGACAGGTTCTAGCAATCAGCCCCAGCATTTT. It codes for CASSGGTGSSNQPQHF.

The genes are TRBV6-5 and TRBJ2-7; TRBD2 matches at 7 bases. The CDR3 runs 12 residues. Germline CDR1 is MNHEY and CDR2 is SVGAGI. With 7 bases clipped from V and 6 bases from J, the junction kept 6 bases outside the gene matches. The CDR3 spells CASTRGEGEQYF. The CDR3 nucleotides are TGTGCCAGCACGCGCGGGGAGGGCGAGCAGTACTTC.

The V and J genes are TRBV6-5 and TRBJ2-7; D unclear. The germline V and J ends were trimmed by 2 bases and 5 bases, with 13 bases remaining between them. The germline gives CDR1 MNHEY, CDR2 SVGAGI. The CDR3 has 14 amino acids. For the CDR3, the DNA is TGTGCCAGCAGTTACAAACAGATCATGGACGAGCAGTACTTC. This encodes CASSYKQIMDEQYF.

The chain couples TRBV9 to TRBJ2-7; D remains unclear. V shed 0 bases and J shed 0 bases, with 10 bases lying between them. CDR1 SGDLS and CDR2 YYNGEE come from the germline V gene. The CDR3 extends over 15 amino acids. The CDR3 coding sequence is TGTGCCAGCAGCGTAGAGGCAAGACGCTCCTACGAGCAGTACTTC. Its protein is CASSVEARRSYEQYF.

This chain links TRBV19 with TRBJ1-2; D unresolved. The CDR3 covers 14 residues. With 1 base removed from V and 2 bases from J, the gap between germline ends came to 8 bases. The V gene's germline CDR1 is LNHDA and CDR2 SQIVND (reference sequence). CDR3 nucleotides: TGTGCCAGTAGTATAGGTGGCAGGAACTATGGCTACACCTTC. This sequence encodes CASSIGGRNYGYTF.

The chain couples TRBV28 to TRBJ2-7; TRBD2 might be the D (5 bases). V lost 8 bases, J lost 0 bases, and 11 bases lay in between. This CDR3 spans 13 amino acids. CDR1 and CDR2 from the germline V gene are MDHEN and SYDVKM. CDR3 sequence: CASGRAGSYEQYF. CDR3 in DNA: TGTGCCAGCGGTAGGGCGGGCTCCTACGAGCAGTACTTC.

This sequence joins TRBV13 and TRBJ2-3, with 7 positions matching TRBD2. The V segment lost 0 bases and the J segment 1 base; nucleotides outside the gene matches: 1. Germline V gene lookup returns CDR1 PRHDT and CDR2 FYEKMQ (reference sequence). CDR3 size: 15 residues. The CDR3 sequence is CASSLGAGGTDTQYF. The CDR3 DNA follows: TGTGCCAGCAGCTTAGGCGCGGGAGGCACAGATACGCAGTATTTT.

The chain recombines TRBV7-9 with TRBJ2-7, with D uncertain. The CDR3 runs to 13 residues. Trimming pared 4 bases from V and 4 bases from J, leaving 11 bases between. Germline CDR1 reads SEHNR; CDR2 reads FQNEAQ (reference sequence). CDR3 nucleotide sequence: TGTGCCAGCAGCTCATTCAGCGAGTACGAGCAGTACTTC. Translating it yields CASSSFSEYEQYF.

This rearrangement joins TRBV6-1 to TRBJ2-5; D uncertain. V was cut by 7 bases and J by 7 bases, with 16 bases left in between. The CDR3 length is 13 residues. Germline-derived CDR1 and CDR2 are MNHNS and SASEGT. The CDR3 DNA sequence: TGTGCCAGCACTCAGGAATATAAGGGGACCCAGTACTTC. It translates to CASTQEYKGTQYF.

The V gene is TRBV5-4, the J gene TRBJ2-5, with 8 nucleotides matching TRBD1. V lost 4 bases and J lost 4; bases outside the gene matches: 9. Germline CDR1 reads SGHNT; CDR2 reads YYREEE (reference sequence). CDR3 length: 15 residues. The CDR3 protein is CASSQPPGGLETQYF. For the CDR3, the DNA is TGTGCCAGCAGCCAGCCCCCAGGGGGCCTAGAGACCCAGTACTTC. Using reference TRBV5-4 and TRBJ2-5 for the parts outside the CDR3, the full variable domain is ETGVTQSPTHLIKTRGQQVTLRCSSQSGHNTVSWYQQALGQGPQFIFQYYREEENGRGNFPPRFSGLQFPNYSSELNVNALELDDSALYLCASSQPPGGLETQYFGPGTRLLVL.